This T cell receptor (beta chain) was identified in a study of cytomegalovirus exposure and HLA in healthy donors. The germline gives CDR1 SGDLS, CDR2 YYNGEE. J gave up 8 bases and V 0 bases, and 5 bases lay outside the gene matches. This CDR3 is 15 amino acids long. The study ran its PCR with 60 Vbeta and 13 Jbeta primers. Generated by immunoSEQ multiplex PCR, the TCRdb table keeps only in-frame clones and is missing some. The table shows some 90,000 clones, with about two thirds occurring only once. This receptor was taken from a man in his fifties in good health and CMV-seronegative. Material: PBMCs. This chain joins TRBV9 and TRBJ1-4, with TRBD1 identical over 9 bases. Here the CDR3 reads CASSVGGTGREKLFF. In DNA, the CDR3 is TGTGCCAGCAGCGTAGGAGGGACAGGGAGAGAAAAACTGTTTTTT. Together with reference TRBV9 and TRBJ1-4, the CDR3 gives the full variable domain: DSGVTQTPKHLITATGQRVTLRCSPRSGDLSVYWYQQSLDQGLQFLIQYYNGEERAKGNILERFSAQQFPDLHSELNLSSLELGDSALYFCASSVGGTGREKLFFGSGTQLSVL.